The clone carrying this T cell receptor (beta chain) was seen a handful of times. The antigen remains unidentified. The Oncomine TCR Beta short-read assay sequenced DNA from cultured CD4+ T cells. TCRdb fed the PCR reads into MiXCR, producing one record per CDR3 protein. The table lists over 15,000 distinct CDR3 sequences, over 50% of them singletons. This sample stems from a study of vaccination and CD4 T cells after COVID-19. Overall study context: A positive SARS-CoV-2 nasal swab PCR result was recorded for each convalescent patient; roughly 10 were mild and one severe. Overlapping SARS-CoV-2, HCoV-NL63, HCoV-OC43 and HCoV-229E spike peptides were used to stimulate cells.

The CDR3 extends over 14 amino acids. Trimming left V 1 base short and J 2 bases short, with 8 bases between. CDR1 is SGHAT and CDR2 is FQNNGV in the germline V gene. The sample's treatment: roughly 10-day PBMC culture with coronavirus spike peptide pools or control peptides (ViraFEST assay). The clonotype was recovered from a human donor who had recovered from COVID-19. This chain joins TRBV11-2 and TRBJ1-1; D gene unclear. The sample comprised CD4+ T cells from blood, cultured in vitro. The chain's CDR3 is CASSLGTGNTEAFF. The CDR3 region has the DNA TGTGCCAGCAGCTTAGGGACGGGAAACACTGAAGCTTTCTTT.